The present T cell receptor (beta chain) was sequenced within a study of response to subunit inactivated influenza vaccine. MiXCR, run by TCRdb on the RT-PCR reads, gives a single entry per CDR3 protein. The sample yields more than 700,000 distinct CDR3 sequences, approximately 22% seen once. CDR1 DFQATT and CDR2 SNEGSKA come from the germline V gene (reference sequence). The CDR3 loop spans 14 amino acids. With 2 bases removed from V and 9 bases from J, the gap between germline ends came to 17 bases. Material: PBMCs from blood, obtained about 5 days after vaccination. V usage is TRBV20-1 and J usage is TRBJ1-5, with D possibly matching TRBD1 (5 bases). The clonotype comes from a man aged 45 to 65 who received an inactivated influenza vaccine. CDR3 in amino acids: CSARIRDGVLPQHF. The CDR3 DNA reads as TGCAGTGCTAGAATCAGGGACGGGGTTCTGCCCCAGCATTTT.